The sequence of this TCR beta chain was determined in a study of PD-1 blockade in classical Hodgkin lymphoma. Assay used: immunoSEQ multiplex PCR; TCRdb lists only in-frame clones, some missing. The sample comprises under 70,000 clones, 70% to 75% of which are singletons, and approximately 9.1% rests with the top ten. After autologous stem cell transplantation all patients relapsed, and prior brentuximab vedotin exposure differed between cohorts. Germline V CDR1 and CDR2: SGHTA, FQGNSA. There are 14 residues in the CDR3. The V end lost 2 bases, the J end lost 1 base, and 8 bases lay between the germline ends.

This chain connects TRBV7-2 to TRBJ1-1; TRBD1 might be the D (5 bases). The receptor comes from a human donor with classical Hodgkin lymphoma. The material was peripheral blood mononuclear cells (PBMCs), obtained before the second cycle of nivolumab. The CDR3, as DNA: TGTGCCAGCAGCTTACACAGGTCGAACACTGAAGCTTTCTTT. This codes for CASSLHRSNTEAFF.